This T cell receptor beta chain was sequenced during a study of Graves' ophthalmopathy and Graves' hyperthyroidism. This clonotype occurred many times. Its cognate antigen is unknown. Study conclusions and caveats: For separating ophthalmopathy from stable hyperthyroidism, a 13-signature model gave under 90% sensitivity and about 80% specificity. Most expanded thyroid clonotypes above 0.001 frequency also appeared in blood.

Germline V gene sequence: CDR1 SGHTA, CDR2 FQGTGA. With 5 bases clipped from V and 2 bases from J, the junction kept 1 base outside the gene matches. There are 13 residues in the CDR3. TCR beta CDR3 regions were amplified from RNA transcripts. HTBI primers were used in a first-round RT-PCR, which preceded a second-round multiplex PCR. Using its own MiXCR run on the multiplex PCR reads, TCRdb lists one record per CDR3 protein. The table records roughly 160,000 distinct CDR3 sequences, 35% to 45% of them present only once. This receptor was obtained from a man aged 25-45 years with Graves' ophthalmopathy. Sequencing was carried out using peripheral blood. The chain combines TRBV7-3 with TRBJ2-3, with TRBD1 matching 7 bases. CDR3: CASSTGDTDTQYF. DNA of the CDR3: TGTGCCAGCAGCACAGGGGACACAGATACGCAGTATTTT.